Listed here are 14 T cell receptor beta chains from one sample, sequenced in a study of beta chain features in type 1 diabetes. Overall study results and limits: Within each of all four CD4+ subsets, Type 1 diabetes patients had TCRB CDR3s that were moderately but significantly shorter.

Their antigen targets remain unknown. Expressed TCRB transcripts were sequenced because the entire RNA isolate underwent reverse transcription. Assay used: immunoSEQ multiplex PCR; TCRdb lists only in-frame clones, some missing. The data show 150,000 to 200,000 clones, about 8% seen once. The sequencing sample was made of central memory CD4+ T cells from blood. These receptors were taken from a woman between 35 and 50 years old with type 1 diabetes.

The chain joins TRBV2 to TRBJ2-3; 12 bases are shared with TRBD2. The CDR3 spans 16 residues. The V segment lost 6 bases and the J segment 6 bases; nucleotides outside the gene matches: 10. CDR1 is SNHLY and CDR2 is FYNNEI in the germline V gene. CDR3: CASRRASGGALDTQYF. CDR3 DNA sequence: TGTGCCAGCAGACGTGCTAGCGGGGGGGCTTTGGATACGCAGTATTTT. The full variable domain, completed using reference TRBV2 and TRBJ2-3, is EPEVTQTPSHQVTQMGQEVILRCVPISNHLYFYWYRQILGQKVEFLVSFYNNEISEKSEIFDDQFSVERPDGSNFTLKIRSTKLEDSAMYFCASRRASGGALDTQYFGPGTRLTVL.

This clone has at least ten counts. The chain carries TRBV6-5 and TRBJ1-5; possibly TRBD1 for D (5 bases). This CDR3 has 15 residues. The V gene's germline CDR1 is MNHEY and CDR2 SVGAGI. V was clipped by 4 bases and J by 5 bases, with 15 bases between them. The CDR3 loop is CASSLLGGGDQPQHF. The CDR3 nucleotides read TGTGCCAGCAGTTTACTGGGCGGGGGAGATCAGCCCCAGCATTTT.

This clone was picked up a small number of times. The V and J genes are TRBV27 and TRBJ1-2; 10 bases fit TRBD1. Germline-derived CDR1 and CDR2 are MNHEY and SMNVEV (reference sequence). The ends lost 4 bases at V and 2 bases at J; junction bases unmatched: 4. CDR3 length equals 15 residues. The CDR3 coding sequence is TGTGCCAGCAGTTCCACGGGACAGGGGAACTATGGCTACACCTTC. Protein: CASSSTGQGNYGYTF.

The rearrangement links TRBV4-3 to TRBJ2-7; 8 bases match TRBD1. This CDR3 has 14 amino acids. Germline values: CDR1 LGHNA, CDR2 YSLEER. The V segment lost 3 bases and the J segment 2 bases; nucleotides outside the gene matches: 3. CDR3 nucleotides: TGCGCCAGCAGCCAGGACAGGGCCACCTACGAGCAGTACTTC. Residues: CASSQDRATYEQYF.

This rearrangement joins TRBV7-2 to TRBJ2-1; D uncertain. Germline-derived CDR1 and CDR2 are SGHTA and FQGNSA. The CDR3 totals 16 residues. V shed 1 base and J shed 5 bases, with 15 bases lying between them. In nucleotides, the CDR3 is TGTGCCAGCAGCTTAGGGGCCCAGTTCCCCGACAATGAGCAGTTCTTC. Translation: CASSLGAQFPDNEQFF.

This clone appeared a few times. The genes are TRBV7-3 and TRBJ2-2; no firm D call. There are 14 residues in the CDR3. The V gene's germline CDR1 is SGHTA and CDR2 FQGTGA. Between the trimmed V and J ends, which lost 5 bases and 2 bases, there was a span of 9 bases. The CDR3 DNA follows: TGTGCCAGCAGCCTCACTATTAACACCGGGGAGCTGTTTTTT. The encoded protein is CASSLTINTGELFF.

As to this clone: The same CDR3 is also encoded by other DNA sequences in this sample. The chain recombines TRBV6-5 with TRBJ1-1, with D possibly being TRBD1 (5 bases). This CDR3 spans 13 amino acids. Trimming left V 5 bases short and J 1 base short, with 8 bases between. The V gene's germline CDR1 is MNHEY and CDR2 SVGAGI. CDR3 residues: CASSLQGNTEAFF. DNA for the CDR3: TGTGCCAGCAGTCTCCAGGGGAACACTGAAGCTTTCTTT.

The rearrangement joins TRBV27 to TRBJ1-5; TRBD1 is a possible D gene (5 bases). Germline-derived CDR1 and CDR2 are MNHEY and SMNVEV (reference sequence). This CDR3 spans 17 amino acids. V shed 0 bases and J shed 0 bases, with 12 bases lying between them. CDR3 bases: TGTGCCAGCAGTTTATCGGCCGACAGATATAGCAATCAGCCCCAGCATTTT. Residues: CASSLSADRYSNQPQHF.

The genes are TRBV4-2 and TRBJ2-5, with D possibly matching TRBD2 (5 bases). CDR3 length equals 12 residues. V was shortened by 0 bases and J by 7 bases, with 6 bases between the two germline ends. Germline lookup yields CDR1 LGHNA and CDR2 YNFKEQ. The CDR3 loop is CASSQEAGTQYF. For the CDR3, the DNA is TGTGCCAGCAGCCAAGAGGCGGGGACCCAGTACTTC.

This clone came up a few times. CDR3 protein: CASSPGLKNYEQYF. CDR3 coding DNA: TGTGCCAGCAGCCCGGGACTAAAGAACTACGAGCAGTACTTC. The V call is TRBV5-4, the J call TRBJ2-7, with 7 bases matching TRBD2. The CDR3 sequence is 14 residues long. Germline CDR1 and CDR2: SGHNT and YYREEE (reference sequence). V lost 4 bases, J lost 3 bases, and 7 bases stayed unmatched.

This chain connects TRBV28 to TRBJ1-5, with 10 bases identical to TRBD1. The CDR3 sequence is 15 residues long. V was pared by 3 bases and J by 6 bases, with 5 bases of the junction left unmatched. Germline CDR1 MDHEN, CDR2 SYDVKM. CDR3 nucleotides: TGTGCCAGCAGTTTGGTGGGACAGGGGATTCAGCCCCAGCATTTT. Protein: CASSLVGQGIQPQHF.

This clone has more than one count but fewer than ten. V usage is TRBV19 and J usage is TRBJ2-6; D is unclear. CDR1 is LNHDA and CDR2 is SQIVND in the germline V gene (reference sequence). V gave up 4 bases and J gave up 0 bases, with 10 bases separating them. The CDR3 is made up of 16 amino acids. CDR3 coding DNA: TGTGCCAGTAGTACTCTCCTGAGCTCTGGGGCCAACGTCCTGACTTTC. It codes for CASSTLLSSGANVLTF. Looking up the rest from reference TRBV19 and TRBJ2-6 gives the full variable domain: DGGITQSPKYLFRKEGQNVTLSCEQNLNHDAMYWYRQDPGQGLRLIYYSQIVNDFQKGDIAEGYSVSREKKESFPLTVTSAQKNPTAFYLCASSTLLSSGANVLTFGAGSRLTVL.

This clone has just a few counts. The rearrangement links TRBV9 to TRBJ1-5, with D perhaps matching TRBD1 (6 bases). CDR1 is SGDLS, CDR2 YYNGEE, per germline. The CDR3 sequence is 13 residues long. Deletions cut 3 bases from V and 5 bases from J, with 9 bases between. CDR3 in DNA: TGTGCCAGCAGCGAGGACAGCTATCAGCCCCAGCATTTT. As protein: CASSEDSYQPQHF.

CDR3 in DNA: TGTGCCACTGAAGCGTATGGCTACACCTTC. Protein: CATEAYGYTF. The chain is built from TRBV19 and TRBJ1-2; D is unresolved. The CDR3 is made up of 10 amino acids. V lost 10 bases to trimming and J lost 5 bases, with 8 bases between them. Germline-derived CDR1 and CDR2 are LNHDA and SQIVND (reference sequence).